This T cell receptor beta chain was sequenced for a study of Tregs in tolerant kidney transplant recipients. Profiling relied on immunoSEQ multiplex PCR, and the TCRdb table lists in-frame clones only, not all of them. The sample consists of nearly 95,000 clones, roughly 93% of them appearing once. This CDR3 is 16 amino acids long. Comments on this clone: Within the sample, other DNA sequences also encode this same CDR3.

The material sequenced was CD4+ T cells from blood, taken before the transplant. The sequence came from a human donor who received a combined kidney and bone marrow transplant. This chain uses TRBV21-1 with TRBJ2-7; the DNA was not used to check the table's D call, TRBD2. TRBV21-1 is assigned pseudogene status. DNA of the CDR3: TGTGCCAGCAGCAAAGGCGGGGGCCAGAGGCCCTACGAGCAGTACTTC. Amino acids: CASSKGGGQRPYEQYF.